Below, one T cell receptor beta chain is given with its context. Its antigen is undetermined. Original processing methods: Researchers built a distant-metastasis classifier for papillary thyroid cancer that drew on CDR3 differences across clinicopathological groups. TCRdb called clones again from the PCR reads with MiXCR. TCRdb, not the authors, supplied the V and J calls. The sample records roughly 59,000 clones, under 20% being singletons. No patient had received any treatment before thyroid surgery. These data come from a study of metastatic and nonmetastatic thyroid tumors. Study-wide context: A comparison of repertoires was made across blood and tumor or nodule tissue from malignant and benign thyroid patients.

V dropped 2 bases and J dropped 7 bases, with 16 bases sitting between them. The CDR3 sequence is 15 residues long. Germline lookup yields CDR1 SGHTA and CDR2 FQGTGA. Study-level findings and limits: Relative to benign nodules, malignant thyroid tumors were reportedly characterized by significantly elevated TCR beta diversity in blood and tumor.

The TCR comes from a male donor with papillary thyroid cancer or a benign thyroid nodule (not recorded which). Some clones in this sample may be carry-over from other donors' samples. The rearrangement joins TRBV7-3 to TRBJ2-3; the D gene is possibly TRBD2 (7 bases). Sequencing was done on a sample of blood. CDR3 nucleotides: TGTGCCAGCAGCTTATACGGGGGGCTCCCATATACGCAGTATTTT. This encodes CASSLYGGLPYTQYF.